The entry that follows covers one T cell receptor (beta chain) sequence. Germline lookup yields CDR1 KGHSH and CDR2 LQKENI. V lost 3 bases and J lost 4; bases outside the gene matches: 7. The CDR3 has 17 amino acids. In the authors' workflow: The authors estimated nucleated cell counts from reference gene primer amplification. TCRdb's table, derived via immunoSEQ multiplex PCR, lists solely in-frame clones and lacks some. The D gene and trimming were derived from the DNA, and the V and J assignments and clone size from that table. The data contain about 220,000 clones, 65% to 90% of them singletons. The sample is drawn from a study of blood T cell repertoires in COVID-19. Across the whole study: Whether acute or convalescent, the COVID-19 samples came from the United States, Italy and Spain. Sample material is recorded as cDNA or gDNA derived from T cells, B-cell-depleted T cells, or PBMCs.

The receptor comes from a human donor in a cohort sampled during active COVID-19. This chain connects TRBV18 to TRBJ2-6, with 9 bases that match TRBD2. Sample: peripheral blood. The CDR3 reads CASSPLAGRSGANVLTF. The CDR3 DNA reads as TGTGCCAGCTCACCCCTAGCGGGACGCTCCGGGGCCAACGTCCTGACTTTC.